The next 25 T cell receptor beta chains were all read from a single sample in a study of shared clonotypes between healthy human individuals. Here immunoSEQ multiplex PCR was the method, and the copy in TCRdb shows in-frame clones only, minus some. The sample carries approximately 1.5 million clones, nearly 99% recorded once. Input material: naive CD4+ T cells sorted from blood. Indicated subset: CD45RA+ positively selected. Receptor source: a man aged 25 to 40 in good health.

The chain has TRBV12-5 and TRBJ2-1; D call uncertain. CDR1 is LGHNT, CDR2 FRNRAP, per germline. The CDR3 is made up of 11 amino acids. Between the trimmed V and J ends, which lost 7 bases and 12 bases, there was a span of 13 bases. The CDR3 DNA reads as TGTGCTAGTGCCCTCGGCCCCGGGCAGTTCTTC. It yields the protein CASALGPGQFF.

Regarding this clone: Other DNA sequences in this sample translate to the same CDR3. This chain links TRBV18 with TRBJ2-5; no definite D call. The V gene lost 3 bases and the J gene lost 6 bases, with 8 bases spanning the gap. The CDR3 consists of 12 residues. Germline CDR1 KGHSH, CDR2 LQKENI. The CDR3 here is CASSPQEKTQYF. The CDR3 nucleotides read TGTGCCAGCTCACCTCAAGAGAAGACCCAGTACTTC.

The chain combines TRBV5-1 with TRBJ2-7; tentative D call: TRBD2 (5 bases). With 4 bases removed from V and 9 bases from J, the gap between germline ends came to 26 bases. Germline CDR1 reads SGHRS; CDR2 reads YFSETQ. CDR3 size: 16 residues. The CDR3: CASSPRQVGEFGGQYF. Written as DNA, the CDR3 is TGCGCCAGCAGCCCACGCCAGGTCGGGGAGTTTGGCGGGCAGTACTTC.

This clone was seen a single time. The chain recombines TRBV7-2 with TRBJ2-7; 10 bases fit TRBD2. Unmatched junction bases numbered 8, after V lost 5 bases and J lost 1 base. Germline values: CDR1 SGHTA, CDR2 FQGNSA. This CDR3 has 16 amino acids. The CDR3 DNA follows: TGTGCCAGCAGCGTAGACACTAGCGGGATGTCCTACGAGCAGTACTTC. Its protein product is CASSVDTSGMSYEQYF.

The CDR3 DNA is TGTGCCAGCAGTGGGGGCACGGCCCAGCATTTT. This codes for CASSGGTAQHF. This chain uses TRBV6-1 with TRBJ1-5; D is possibly TRBD1 (5 bases). This CDR3 contains 11 residues. From germline, CDR1 is MNHNS and CDR2 SASEGT. Trimming left V 4 bases short and J 11 bases short, with 9 bases between.

This rearrangement joins TRBV2 to TRBJ2-1, with 11 bases lining up with TRBD2. J gave up 2 bases and V 6 bases, and 9 bases lay outside the gene matches. The CDR3 covers 17 residues. CDR1 is SNHLY and CDR2 is FYNNEI in the germline V gene. CDR3 sequence: CASRTAPTSGTYNEQFF. CDR3 DNA: TGTGCCAGCAGAACCGCCCCGACTAGCGGGACCTACAATGAGCAGTTCTTC.

Here the CDR3 DNA reads TGTGCCATCGTTAGGGAGAACACTGAAGCTTTCTTT. Its protein is CAIVRENTEAFF. The chain combines TRBV7-9 with TRBJ1-1, with D hard to call. V was shortened by 10 bases and J by 1 base, with 10 bases between the two germline ends. Per the germline V gene, CDR1 is SEHNR and CDR2 is FQNEAQ (reference sequence). The CDR3 covers 12 residues.

V and J are TRBV30 and TRBJ1-2; tentatively, D is TRBD1 (5 bases). Germline assignment: CDR1 GTSNPN and CDR2 SVGIG (reference sequence). Trimming took 0 bases from V and 7 from J, leaving 9 bases between them. The CDR3 is made up of 12 amino acids. The CDR3 here is CAWSVLGGGYTF. The CDR3 DNA reads TGTGCCTGGAGTGTACTTGGGGGTGGCTACACCTTC.

This chain connects TRBV5-1 to TRBJ2-7, with 9 bases fitting TRBD1. From germline, CDR1 is SGHRS and CDR2 YFSETQ. Unmatched junction bases numbered 6, after V lost 3 bases and J lost 5 bases. The CDR3 loop spans 14 amino acids. This CDR3 is CASSSRQGVNEQYF. CDR3 sequence (DNA): TGCGCCAGCAGCTCGAGACAGGGGGTTAACGAGCAGTACTTC.

The CDR3 loop reads CASSVNRNYEQYF. In nucleotides, the CDR3 is TGTGCCAGCAGTGTCAACAGAAACTACGAGCAGTACTTC. The J gene is TRBJ2-7, the V gene TRBV6-1; D gene unclear. Germline loops: CDR1 MNHNS, CDR2 SASEGT. Trimming removed 4 bases from V and 3 bases from J, with 10 bases in between. The CDR3 sequence is 13 residues long.

The CDR3 bases are TGTGCCAGCGCAGTTGGGACCTCTGCGGGAGCTAGCACAGATACGCAGTATTTT. It yields the protein CASAVGTSAGASTDTQYF. The chain couples TRBV19 to TRBJ2-3; 7 positions agree with TRBD2. V lost 9 bases to trimming and J lost 0 bases; unmatched junction nucleotides: 18. Germline V gene lookup returns CDR1 LNHDA and CDR2 SQIVND (reference sequence). CDR3 length equals 18 residues.

The chain is built from TRBV28 and TRBJ2-3; D unresolved. V lost 4 bases, J lost 1 base, and 12 bases lay in between. The CDR3 contains 15 residues. Germline CDR1 MDHEN, CDR2 SYDVKM. The DNA of the CDR3 is TGTGCCAGCAGTTCACAGACACGCGGCACAGATACGCAGTATTTT. It codes for CASSSQTRGTDTQYF.

This clone has only one observation. CDR3 coding DNA: TGCAGCGGCGCGGGACTAGGGGCCGGGGAGCTGTTTTTT. This codes for CSGAGLGAGELFF. This sequence joins TRBV29-1 and TRBJ2-2; 8 nucleotides align to TRBD2. V gave up 7 bases and J gave up 6 bases; unmatched junction bases: 7. Germline loops: CDR1 SQVTM, CDR2 ANQGSEA. The CDR3 has 13 amino acids.

The genes are TRBV11-3 and TRBJ2-7; the D gene could be TRBD1 or TRBD2 (5 bases each). V was clipped by 4 bases and J by 3 bases, with 10 bases between them. The CDR3 extends over 13 amino acids. The germline gives CDR1 SGHNT, CDR2 YENEEA. For the CDR3, the DNA is TGTGCCAGCAGCTCGGGGCAGAACTACGAGCAGTACTTC. Translated, it gives CASSSGQNYEQYF.

The gene calls are TRBV5-1 and TRBJ2-5, with a possible D match to TRBD1 (6 bases). Germline lookup yields CDR1 SGHRS and CDR2 YFSETQ. This CDR3 comprises 15 residues. The ends were cut back, 4 bases at V and 2 bases at J, with 15 bases in the middle. CDR3 nucleotides: TGCGCCAGCAGCAGCACGGGACACCGACAAGAGACCCAGTACTTC. Encoded protein: CASSSTGHRQETQYF. The entire variable domain, with the rest obtained from reference TRBV5-1 and TRBJ2-5, is as follows: KAGVTQTPRYLIKTRGQQVTLSCSPISGHRSVSWYQQTPGQGLQFLFEYFSETQRNKGNFPGRFSGRQFSNSRSEMNVSTLELGDSALYLCASSSTGHRQETQYFGPGTRLLVL.

A word on this clone: At one end, the junction sequence differs from germline, possibly due to a read error. The gene calls are TRBV7-2 and TRBJ2-6; tentative D call: TRBD1 (5 bases). Germline V gene data show CDR1 as SGHTA and CDR2 as FQGNSA. This CDR3 region has 14 residues. CDR3: CASSLSSGANVLIF. As DNA, the CDR3 is TGTGCCAGCAGCCTCAGCTCTGGGGCCAACGTCCTGATTTTC.

The chain couples TRBV15 to TRBJ1-5, with 7 bases aligning to TRBD1. Germline-derived CDR1 and CDR2 are LNHNV and YYDKDF (reference sequence). CDR3 size: 17 residues. The trim removed 0 bases at V and 0 bases at J, leaving 5 bases unmatched. CDR3 protein: CATSRELTGLSNQPQHF. In nucleotides, the CDR3 is TGTGCCACCAGCAGAGAGTTGACAGGGCTTAGCAATCAGCCCCAGCATTTT.

Details on this clone: The same CDR3 arises from other DNA sequences in this sample as well. The genes are TRBV7-9 and TRBJ2-7; D is unclear. Per the germline V gene, CDR1 is SEHNR and CDR2 is FQNEAQ (reference sequence). The V and J ends lost 1 base and 2 bases respectively, with 9 bases between them. The CDR3 has 14 amino acids. For the CDR3, the DNA is TGTGCCAGCAGCTTAGTTCAGGTTCCCTACGAGCAGTACTTC. It is translated as CASSLVQVPYEQYF.

This rearrangement joins TRBV25-1 to TRBJ2-2; the match to TRBD2 covers 11 bases. Germline CDR1 and CDR2: MGHDK and SYGVNS. This CDR3 is 17 amino acids long. With 3 bases clipped from V and 1 base from J, the junction kept 4 bases outside the gene matches. The CDR3 DNA sequence: TGTGCCAGCAGTGACTCCGGACTAGCGGGGAACACCGGGGAGCTGTTTTTT. Translation: CASSDSGLAGNTGELFF.

This clone was picked up one time. The genes are TRBV28 and TRBJ2-7; D not resolved. This CDR3 is 16 amino acids long. V was pared by 7 bases and J by 3 bases, with 22 bases between. The germline gives CDR1 MDHEN, CDR2 SYDVKM. The CDR3 sequence: CASTFGSFRRFYEQYF. CDR3 nucleotide sequence: TGTGCCAGCACGTTTGGTTCGTTTCGCAGATTCTACGAGCAGTACTTC.

V is TRBV7-6 and J is TRBJ2-5; D possibly matches TRBD1 or TRBD2 (5 bases each). The ends were cut back, 2 bases at V and 5 bases at J, with 18 bases in the middle. Per the germline V gene, CDR1 is SGHVS and CDR2 is FNYEAQ. This CDR3 has 16 amino acids. The CDR3 spells CASSLSPLGGIETQYF. The CDR3 DNA reads TGTGCCAGCAGCTTATCTCCGCTTGGGGGAATCGAGACCCAGTACTTC.

This clone appeared a single time. The V gene is TRBV11-3, the J gene TRBJ2-7; tentative D call: TRBD2 (5 bases). The ends were cut back, 6 bases at V and 2 bases at J, with 29 bases in the middle. This CDR3 contains 19 residues. Germline V gene sequence: CDR1 SGHNT, CDR2 YENEEA. The CDR3 here is CASRPLGASSHVRPYEQYF. The CDR3 coding sequence is TGTGCCAGCAGGCCCCTGGGAGCGTCGTCTCATGTTAGGCCCTACGAGCAGTACTTC.

The V call is TRBV29-1, the J call TRBJ2-7; tentatively, D is TRBD1 (6 bases). The CDR3 sequence is 14 residues long. Germline V CDR1 and CDR2: SQVTM, ANQGSEA. V gave up 2 bases and J gave up 0 bases, with 11 bases separating them. CDR3 nucleotide sequence: TGCAGCGTTGAAACCCGCAGGGGCTCCTACGAGCAGTACTTC. This encodes CSVETRRGSYEQYF.

The chain couples TRBV5-1 to TRBJ2-3; no clear D gene. The length of the CDR3 is 15 residues. Trimming removed 2 bases from V and 0 bases from J, with 10 bases in between. Germline CDR1 reads SGHRS; CDR2 reads YFSETQ. The CDR3: CASSFRESSTDTQYF. The CDR3, as DNA: TGCGCCAGCAGCTTTCGCGAGTCTAGCACAGATACGCAGTATTTT.

The chain is built from TRBV19 and TRBJ2-1; 11 nucleotides align to TRBD2. The CDR3 is 15 amino acids. Germline values: CDR1 LNHDA, CDR2 SQIVND (reference sequence). The V gene end was trimmed by 1 base and the J gene end by 10 bases; junction bases not matched to a gene: 6. The DNA for the CDR3 is TGTGCCAGTAGTATAGTCCTAGCGGGAGGCCCCGAGCAGTTCTTC. Translating gives CASSIVLAGGPEQFF.